The text below deals with one TCR beta chain. No cognate antigen has been identified for it. Base qualities are missing; no much larger clone stands one base away. The entry originates in a study of intratumoral heterogeneity in liver cancer. Background on the whole study: In the full roughly 15-patient cohort, the median age was around 66 years and the majority of patients were male. RNA-seq, DNA sequencing, TCR-seq and SNP array data from multiple regions of hepatocellular carcinoma specimens were combined in the study to investigate intratumor heterogeneity. The overall cohort comprised 65 to 75 multiregional samples from 15 or so HCC patients, with roughly 52 tumoral and roughly 20 adjacent nontumoral regions.

Relative to germline, V is 8 bases shorter and J is 2 bases shorter, with 19 bases between their ends. Taken from the germline V gene, the CDR1 and CDR2 loops are SNHLY and FYNNEI. There are 15 amino acids in the CDR3, from cysteine to phenylalanine inclusive. Just CDR3 DNA is preserved here, 45 bases in frame from base 1. Every patient had early-stage hepatocellular carcinoma and received no therapy prior to surgical resection. None of the sampled areas showed macroscopic evidence of necrosis or hemorrhage. Multiple regions from two patients underwent TCR sequencing (ImmunoSeq). Frozen tissue samples from resection were taken at least 1 cm away from one another. Samples labelled N came from nontumoral liver tissue adjacent to the tumor. Genomic DNA was extracted from bulk tissue using the DNeasy blood and tissue kit. The paper's findings and limits, for the study overall: The authors acknowledged a relatively low patient number and under-sampled tumor-infiltrating lymphocyte representation as limitations.

TCR beta chain CDR3 regions were sequenced from genomic DNA using the immunoSEQ assay. Rearranged VDJ segments were amplified with primers that anneal to V and J segments. Concerning the study's data processing: The ImmunoSeq Analyzer software was used to calculate clonality and richness metrics. To find clones with differing abundance between regions, Fisher's exact test was applied together with a beta-binomial method for extra stringency. TCRdb holds this immuneACCESS table with in-frame rearrangements only. Some clones are missing; in checked studies, unresolved V genes explain under half, and the rest has no known cause. Clone size and the V and J calls come from that table; the DNA yielded D and trimming. The sample table lists about 20,000 clones, just under 75% of them with a count of one. The ten largest clones capture approximately 18% of the sample.

This sequence was found in a woman between 65 and 79 years old with hepatocellular carcinoma. The chain employs TRBV2 and TRBJ2-7; the D gene cannot be named for sure. The starting material was tumor-adjacent normal tissue, obtained before any cancer treatment. The DNA is TGTGCCAGCGTGGGTCAGCTAGACTCAACCTACGAGCAGTACTTC. The encoded protein is CASVGQLDSTYEQYF. Reference TRBV2 and TRBJ2-7 proteins supply the regions before and after the CDR3; the full variable domain is: EPEVTQTPSHQVTQMGQEVILRCVPISNHLYFYWYRQILGQKVEFLVSFYNNEISEKSEIFDDQFSVERPDGSNFTLKIRSTKLEDSAMYFCASVGQLDSTYEQYFGPGTRLTVT.